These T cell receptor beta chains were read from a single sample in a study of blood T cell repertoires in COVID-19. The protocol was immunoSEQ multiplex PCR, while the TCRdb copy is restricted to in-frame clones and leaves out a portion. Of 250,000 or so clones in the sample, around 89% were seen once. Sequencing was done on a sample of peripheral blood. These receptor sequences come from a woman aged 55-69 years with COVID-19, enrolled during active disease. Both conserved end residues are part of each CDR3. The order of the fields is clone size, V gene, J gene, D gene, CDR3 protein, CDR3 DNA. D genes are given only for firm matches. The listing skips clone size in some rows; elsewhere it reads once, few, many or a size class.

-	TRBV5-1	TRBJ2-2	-	CASSLDKNTGELFF	TGCGCCAGCAGCTTGGACAAAAACACCGGGGAGCTGTTTTTT
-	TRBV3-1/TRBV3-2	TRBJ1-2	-	CASSPPGGYYGYTF	TGTGCCAGCAGCCCGCCGGGGGGGTACTATGGCTACACCTTC
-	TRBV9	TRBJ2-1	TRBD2	CASSREGLAINEQFF	TGTGCCAGCAGCCGGGAGGGACTAGCAATCAATGAGCAGTTCTTC
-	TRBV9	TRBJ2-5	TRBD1	CASSVEGTGKETQYF	TGTGCCAGCAGCGTAGAGGGGACAGGGAAAGAGACCCAGTACTTC
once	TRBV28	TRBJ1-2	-	CASRGGTVLGYTF	TGTGCCAGCAGGGGAGGGACTGTATTGGGCTACACCTTC
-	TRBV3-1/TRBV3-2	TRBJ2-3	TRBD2	CASTHSGLAGGRGTDTQYF	TGTGCCAGCACCCACAGCGGGCTAGCGGGGGGGCGTGGCACAGATACGCAGTATTTT
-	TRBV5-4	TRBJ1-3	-	CASSIEQASGNTIYF	TGTGCCAGCAGCATCGAACAGGCCTCTGGAAACACCATATATTTT
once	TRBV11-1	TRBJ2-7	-	CASSTGQNSYEQYF	TGTGCCAGCAGCACCGGACAGAACTCCTACGAGCAGTACTTC
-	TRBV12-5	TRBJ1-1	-	CASGRLENTEAFF	TGTGCTAGTGGGCGGCTGGAGAACACTGAAGCTTTCTTT
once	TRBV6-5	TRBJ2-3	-	CASRDRITQYF	TGTGCCAGCAGGGACAGAATTACGCAGTATTTT
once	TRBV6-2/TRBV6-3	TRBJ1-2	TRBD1	CASSYSGTGKDIGYGYTF	TGTGCCAGCAGTTACTCGGGGACAGGGAAAGATATCGGCTATGGCTACACCTTC
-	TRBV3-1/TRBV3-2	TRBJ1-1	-	CASSQAGGPNTEAFF	TGTGCCAGCAGCCAAGCGGGGGGGCCGAACACTGAAGCTTTCTTT
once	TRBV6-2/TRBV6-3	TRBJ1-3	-	CASSYYSSGNTIYF	TGTGCCAGCAGTTATTACAGCTCTGGAAACACCATATATTTT
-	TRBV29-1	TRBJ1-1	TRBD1	CSVADRGNTEAFF	TGCAGCGTTGCTGACAGGGGGAACACTGAAGCTTTCTTT
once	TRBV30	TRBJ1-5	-	CAYGQSNQPQHF	TGTGCCTATGGACAGAGCAATCAGCCCCAGCATTTT
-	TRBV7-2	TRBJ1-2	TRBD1	CASSYGQGNYGYTF	TGTGCCAGCAGCTACGGACAGGGGAACTATGGCTACACCTTC
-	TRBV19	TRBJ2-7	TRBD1	CASAGTVYEQYF	TGTGCCAGTGCCGGGACAGTCTACGAGCAGTACTTC
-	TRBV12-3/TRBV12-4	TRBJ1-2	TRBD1	CASSPGQGAGYTF	TGTGCCAGCAGCCCCGGGCAGGGGGCTGGCTACACCTTC
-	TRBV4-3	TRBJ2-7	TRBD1	CASSQRGRTGVYEQYF	TGCGCCAGCAGCCAACGGGGGAGGACAGGGGTTTACGAGCAGTACTTC
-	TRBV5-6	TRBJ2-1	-	CASSLRVQQFF	TGTGCCAGCAGCTTGCGGGTACAGCAGTTCTTC
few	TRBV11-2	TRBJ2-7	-	CASSPINRVSAYYEQYF	TGTGCCAGCAGCCCTATCAACAGGGTTTCCGCCTACTACGAGCAGTACTTC
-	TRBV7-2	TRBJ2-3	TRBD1	CASSLVPGTDTDTQYF	TGTGCCAGCAGCTTAGTCCCCGGGACAGACACAGATACGCAGTATTTT
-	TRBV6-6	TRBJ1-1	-	CASKGGGNTEAFF	TGTGCCAGCAAAGGGGGGGGAAACACTGAAGCTTTCTTT
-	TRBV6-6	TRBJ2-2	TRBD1	CASSTTGTEVGGELFF	TGTGCCAGCAGCACAACCGGGACAGAAGTTGGCGGGGAGCTGTTTTTT
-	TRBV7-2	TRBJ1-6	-	CASSKNRASNSPLHF	TGTGCCAGCAGCAAGAACAGGGCATCCAATTCACCCCTCCACTTT
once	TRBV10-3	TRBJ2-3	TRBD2	CAISEPGLAGGSTDTQYF	TGTGCCATCAGTGAACCGGGACTAGCGGGGGGTTCCACAGATACGCAGTATTTT
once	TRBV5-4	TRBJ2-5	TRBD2	CASSLDSGGGQETQYF	TGTGCCAGCAGCCTGGATAGCGGGGGGGGCCAAGAGACCCAGTACTTC
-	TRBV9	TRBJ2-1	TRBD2	CASSAPGLAGGNNEQFF	TGTGCCAGCAGTGCCCCCGGACTAGCGGGGGGTAACAATGAGCAGTTCTTC
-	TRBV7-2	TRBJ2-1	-	CASNNFLRGGGADNEQFF	TGTGCCAGCAACAACTTTCTACGAGGTGGCGGCGCTGACAATGAGCAGTTCTTC
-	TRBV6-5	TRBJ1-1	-	CASPTGVNTEAFF	TGTGCCAGTCCGACAGGAGTGAACACTGAAGCTTTCTTT
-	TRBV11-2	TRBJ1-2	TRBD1	CASSFLRTGDYGYTF	TGTGCCAGCAGCTTTCTCAGGACAGGGGACTATGGCTACACCTTC
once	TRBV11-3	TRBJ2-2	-	CASSYQDGELFF	TGTGCCAGCAGCTATCAGGACGGGGAGCTGTTTTTT
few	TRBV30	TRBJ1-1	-	CAWSPPTVNTEAFF	TGTGCCTGGAGTCCCCCGACAGTGAACACTGAAGCTTTCTTT
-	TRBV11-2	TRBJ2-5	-	CASSLEQGIQETQYF	TGTGCCAGCAGCTTAGAACAGGGAATCCAAGAGACCCAGTACTTC
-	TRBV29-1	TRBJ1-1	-	CSVTGLKNTEAFF	TGCAGCGTCACAGGGCTCAAGAACACTGAAGCTTTCTTT
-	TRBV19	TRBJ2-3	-	CASSRGDTQYF	TGTGCCAGTAGTCGCGGGGATACGCAGTATTTT
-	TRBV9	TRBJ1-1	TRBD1	CASSVGTGQGIVAFF	TGTGCCAGCAGCGTAGGAACGGGACAGGGGATCGTAGCTTTCTTT
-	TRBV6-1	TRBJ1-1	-	CASSEATVMNTEAFF	TGTGCCAGCAGTGAAGCAACGGTTATGAACACTGAAGCTTTCTTT
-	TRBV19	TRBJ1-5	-	CASRPADSSRNQPQHF	TGTGCCAGTAGGCCCGCGGACAGTTCCCGTAATCAGCCCCAGCATTTT
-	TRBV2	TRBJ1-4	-	CASSVGQNEKLFF	TGTGCCAGCAGCGTGGGACAAAATGAAAAACTGTTTTTT
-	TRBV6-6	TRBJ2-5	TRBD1	CASRAGTGKETQYF	TGTGCCAGCAGGGCCGGGACAGGGAAAGAGACCCAGTACTTC